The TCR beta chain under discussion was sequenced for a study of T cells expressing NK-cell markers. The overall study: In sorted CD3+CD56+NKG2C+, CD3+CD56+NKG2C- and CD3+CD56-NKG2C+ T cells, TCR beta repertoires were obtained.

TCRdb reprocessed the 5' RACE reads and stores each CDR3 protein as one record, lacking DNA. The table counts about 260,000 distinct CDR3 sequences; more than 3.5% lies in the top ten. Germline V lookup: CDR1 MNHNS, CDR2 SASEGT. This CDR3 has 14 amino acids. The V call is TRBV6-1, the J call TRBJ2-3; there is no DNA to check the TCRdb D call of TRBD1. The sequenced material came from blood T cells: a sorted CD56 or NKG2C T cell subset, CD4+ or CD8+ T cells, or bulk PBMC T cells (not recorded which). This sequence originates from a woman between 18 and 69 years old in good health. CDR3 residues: CASSPTGVPDTQYF.